What follows describes a single T cell receptor (beta chain). Assay used: immunoSEQ multiplex PCR; TCRdb lists only in-frame clones, some missing. The table lists fewer than 200,000 clones, roughly four fifths of them singletons, with more than 7.5% in the top ten. The data belong to a study of blood T cell repertoires in COVID-19. V lost 8 bases, J lost 6 bases, and 16 bases lay in between. The CDR3 is 13 residues long. Germline values: CDR1 MDHEN, CDR2 SYDVKM. This sequence was found in a woman aged 70-85 years with COVID-19, enrolled during active disease. Source material: peripheral blood. The rearrangement uses TRBV28 and TRBJ1-1; D unclear. CDR3 in amino acids: CASFGAGYAEAFF. The CDR3 DNA is TGTGCCAGCTTCGGCGCGGGGTACGCTGAAGCTTTCTTT.